A selection of T cell receptor beta chains follows, all from one sample in a study of cytomegalovirus exposure and HLA in healthy donors. Sequencing was performed with immunoSEQ multiplex PCR; in TCRdb, only in-frame clones are kept and a portion is missing. The sample carries roughly 150,000 clones, 73% recorded once. Sequencing was performed on PBMCs. The origin of the receptors is a woman under 30 in good health and CMV-seropositive. Each CDR3 is given with its conserved first and last residue. The D gene is left open where the match is weak. Where a row states a size, it is once, few, many or the class of an expanded clone; other rows omit it.

TRBV27	once	12	TRBJ2-1	-	CASSSQGLEQFF
TRBV5-1	few	13	TRBJ2-7	TRBD1	CASSWGTGSEQYF
TRBV4-3	-	13	TRBJ2-7	TRBD1	CASSLDRGYEQYF
TRBV5-4	-	13	TRBJ1-2	-	CASSLSQNYGYTF
TRBV23-1	-	18	TRBJ2-7	-	CASSQSFVAWAETYEQYF
TRBV7-9	-	14	TRBJ1-2	-	CASSLGQNNYGYTF
TRBV2	-	14	TRBJ2-7	-	CASSDPTGLYEQYF
TRBV30	-	14	TRBJ1-6	TRBD1	CAWSSGQVNSPLHF
TRBV2	-	17	TRBJ2-3	TRBD2	CASNTGTSGGGTDTQYF
TRBV29-1	-	12	TRBJ1-1	-	CSVEAGNTEAFF
TRBV7-3	-	13	TRBJ1-1	-	CASSSSMSTEAFF
TRBV6-1	-	11	TRBJ2-1	-	CATVGGYEQFF
TRBV5-8	-	14	TRBJ1-5	TRBD1	CASSWGQGNQPQHF
TRBV7-7	few	13	TRBJ2-3	-	CASSFGETDTQYF
TRBV9	-	18	TRBJ2-3	TRBD2	CASSVGWARGDFPDTQYF
TRBV2	-	15	TRBJ2-2	-	CASSEGDWNTGELFF
TRBV28	-	15	TRBJ1-2	TRBD1	CASSPRDRGTYGYTF
TRBV4-1	-	14	TRBJ2-1	TRBD2	CASSLAGGYNEQFF
TRBV18	-	16	TRBJ2-3	-	CASSPRESSSTDTQYF
TRBV18	-	17	TRBJ2-1	TRBD2	CASSPPTSGGAVNEQFF
TRBV19	-	15	TRBJ1-4	-	CASSIPGYPGEKLFF
TRBV4-3	-	15	TRBJ2-2	TRBD2	CASSQASGATGELFF
TRBV7-8	-	16	-	TRBD1	CASSLLDREAYYEQYF
TRBV2	-	15	TRBJ1-3	TRBD1	CASTLGQGPGNTIYF
TRBV4-1	-	13	TRBJ1-4	-	CASSQEGGVKLFF
TRBV7-9	-	16	TRBJ1-2	-	CASSLSTDRLNYGYTF
TRBV15	-	15	TRBJ2-3	-	CATSRDQGPSYTQYF
TRBV30	-	15	TRBJ2-1	TRBD2	CAWRSTSGESNEQFF
TRBV19	-	13	TRBJ2-7	-	CASSTRQSYEQYF
TRBV4-3	-	16	TRBJ2-6	-	CASSQSAGTGANVLTF
TRBV5-5	-	19	TRBJ1-6	-	CASSQPAGRGALYNSPLHF
TRBV5-4	-	16	TRBJ2-3	-	CASSLGLLQNKDTQYF
TRBV2	-	16	TRBJ2-2	-	CASSERGRSNTGELFF
TRBV18	-	14	TRBJ2-2	-	CASSPGQNTGELFF
TRBV27	-	13	TRBJ2-7	-	CASSFDRNYEQYF
TRBV7-8	-	15	TRBJ2-1	-	CASSDKGFTYNEQFF
TRBV28	-	16	TRBJ1-5	-	CASSLAREGGNQPQHF
TRBV29-1	-	13	TRBJ1-2	TRBD1	CSGAGGPNYGYTF
TRBV29-1	-	13	TRBJ1-2	-	CSIDPDSYYGYTF
TRBV7-3	-	13	TRBJ1-3	-	CASSLGPGNTIYF
TRBV15	many	12	TRBJ1-6	-	CATSRDQASLHF
TRBV6-1	-	16	TRBJ2-3	-	CASSDPQGLSTDTQYF
TRBV5-1	once	16	TRBJ2-1	TRBD2	CASSLTSGGVYNEQFF
TRBV4-1	few	15	TRBJ1-1	TRBD1	CASSQNTGGGTEAFF
TRBV2	-	17	-	TRBD1	CASSVRGGGTGGFEQYF
TRBV9	-	15	TRBJ1-2	-	CASTLRVGANYGYTF
TRBV7-7	-	15	TRBJ2-5	TRBD2	CASSFSGGYQETQYF
TRBV7-2	-	13	TRBJ2-5	-	CASSLSIRETQYF
TRBV5-1	-	14	TRBJ2-3	-	CASSMGTSTDTQYF